What follows are 18 T cell receptor beta chains derived from one specimen sequenced in a study of T-cell reconstitution after alpha-beta-depleted transplantation in children. Unique molecular identifiers featured in how the TCRbeta library was prepared. MiXCR, run by TCRdb on the PCR reads, gives a single entry per CDR3 protein. This table holds 120,000 or so distinct CDR3 sequences, under 30% found once. The material sequenced was PBMCs, mostly from graft donor cells, taken 180 days after TCRalphabeta/CD19-depleted stem cell transplant. The receptors come from a male patient between 2 and 9 years old who had a stem cell transplant for chronic granulomatous disease, so the T cells may come from the graft donor.

In its sample, this clonotype was seen many times. The chain couples TRBV20-1 to TRBJ2-7, with 7 bases identical to TRBD1. The CDR3 is 13 residues long. CDR1 is DFQATT, CDR2 SNEGSKA, per germline (reference sequence). Germline trimming cut 6 bases from V and 0 bases from J; bases unmatched to any gene: 5. For the CDR3, the DNA is TGCAGTGCCTGTCGGGACAGCTCCTACGAGCAGTACTTC. Amino acids: CSACRDSSYEQYF.

The chain uses TRBV27 and TRBJ2-3; no reliable D call. CDR1 and CDR2 from the germline V gene are MNHEY and SMNVEV (reference sequence). The germline V and J ends were trimmed by 1 base and 0 bases, with 17 bases remaining between them. This CDR3 comprises 18 residues. CDR3 residues: CASSLYPYGVTSTDTQYF. In DNA, the CDR3 is TGTGCCAGCAGTTTATATCCCTATGGGGTTACTAGCACAGATACGCAGTATTTT.

In its sample, this clonotype was seen many times. The chain joins TRBV29-1 to TRBJ1-1; TRBD1 is a possible D gene (6 bases). V was pared by 6 bases and J by 5 bases, with 16 bases between. The CDR3 consists of 13 residues. CDR1 and CDR2 (germline): SQVTM, ANQGSEA. DNA for the CDR3: TGCAGCGTCCAGGAGGGGGGGAGGACTGAAGCTTTCTTT. Translation: CSVQEGGRTEAFF.

The chain couples TRBV20-1 to TRBJ2-3; 9 bases agree with TRBD1. This CDR3 has 15 residues. Germline V CDR1 and CDR2: DFQATT, SNEGSKA (reference sequence). J lost 4 bases, V lost 6 bases, and 11 bases had no gene match. CDR3 coding DNA: TGCAGTGCCCCCATCGGGGACAGGGTGGCAGATACGCAGTATTTT. Its protein is CSAPIGDRVADTQYF.

The V and J genes are TRBV7-2 and TRBJ2-3, with 8 bases lining up with TRBD1. The germline CDR1 and CDR2 sequences are SGHTA and FQGNSA. This CDR3 is 16 amino acids long. The ends lost 0 bases at V and 3 bases at J; junction bases unmatched: 5. The CDR3 DNA reads as TGTGCCAGCAGCTTAGCCAGGGGGCTAAGGACAGATACGCAGTATTTT. Protein: CASSLARGLRTDTQYF.

This clonotype was counted at least ten times. V and J are TRBV7-2 and TRBJ2-5; TRBD2 is a possible D gene (6 bases). The V end was cut by 3 bases, the J end by 5 bases, with 16 bases between. The germline CDR1 and CDR2 sequences are SGHTA and FQGNSA. This CDR3 region has 15 residues. The CDR3 is CASSFRPAEGETQYF. The CDR3, as DNA: TGTGCCAGCAGCTTTAGACCTGCGGAGGGGGAGACCCAGTACTTC.

This chain links TRBV20-1 with TRBJ1-3, with a tentative D call TRBD1 (6 bases). Trimming removed 3 bases from V and 4 bases from J, with 13 bases in between. The CDR3 is made up of 14 amino acids. Germline loops: CDR1 DFQATT, CDR2 SNEGSKA (reference sequence). The CDR3 DNA reads TGCAGTGCTAGTGGCGCAGGGGACGGAAACACCATATATTTT. It encodes CSASGAGDGNTIYF.

This clonotype appeared many times. The chain carries TRBV20-1 and TRBJ2-1; 10 bases match TRBD2. CDR1 and CDR2 from the germline V gene are DFQATT and SNEGSKA (reference sequence). This CDR3 contains 18 residues. Trimming removed 3 bases from V and 4 bases from J; junction bases left unmatched: 15. CDR3 region: CSARVLEIEREGYNEQFF. CDR3 bases: TGCAGTGCTAGGGTGTTAGAAATCGAGCGGGAGGGATACAATGAGCAGTTCTTC.

This clonotype appeared a single time. This rearrangement joins TRBV5-1 to TRBJ2-3, with a possible D match to TRBD1 (6 bases). The CDR3 is 13 residues long. V lost 4 bases and J lost 4, with 10 bases in between. Germline CDR1 is SGHRS and CDR2 is YFSETQ. The CDR3 nucleotides are TGCGCCAGCAGCGGTAACAGGGCAGATACGCAGTATTTT. It specifies CASSGNRADTQYF. Variable domain in full (rest from reference TRBV5-1 and TRBJ2-3): KAGVTQTPRYLIKTRGQQVTLSCSPISGHRSVSWYQQTPGQGLQFLFEYFSETQRNKGNFPGRFSGRQFSNSRSEMNVSTLELGDSALYLCASSGNRADTQYFGPGTRLTVL.

This clonotype was seen ten or more times. The J gene is TRBJ2-1, the V gene TRBV7-6, with D maybe TRBD2 (6 bases). This CDR3 comprises 14 residues. V dropped 2 bases and J dropped 6 bases, with 11 bases sitting between them. The germline gives CDR1 SGHVS, CDR2 FNYEAQ. CDR3 protein: CASSLSWTTNEQFF. CDR3 coding DNA: TGTGCCAGCAGCTTAAGCTGGACTACCAATGAGCAGTTCTTC. Supplemented by reference TRBV7-6 and TRBJ2-1, the full variable domain reads GAGVSQSPRYKVTKRGQDVALRCDPISGHVSLYWYRQALGQGPEFLTYFNYEAQQDKSGLPNDRFSAERPEGSISTLTIQRTEQRDSAMYRCASSLSWTTNEQFFGPGTRLTVL.

This clonotype was seen at least ten times. This chain links TRBV11-2 with TRBJ1-1; weak D call: TRBD1 (5 bases). V lost 1 base and J 7 bases, leaving 13 bases between the germline ends. The CDR3 length is 14 residues. CDR1 is SGHAT, CDR2 FQNNGV, per germline. The CDR3 loop is CASSLGWGSGEAFF. CDR3 nucleotides: TGTGCCAGCAGCTTAGGGTGGGGCTCGGGTGAAGCTTTCTTT.

The genes are TRBV5-1 and TRBJ2-1; no reliable D call. The CDR3 length is 15 residues. The V gene lost 0 bases and the J gene lost 5 bases, with 12 bases spanning the gap. Germline V CDR1 and CDR2: SGHRS, YFSETQ. CDR3 residues: CASSLGSSGDNEQFF. The CDR3 DNA reads as TGCGCCAGCAGCTTGGGGTCCTCTGGAGACAATGAGCAGTTCTTC.

This clonotype has only a few counts. The J gene is TRBJ2-5, the V gene TRBV29-1; TRBD1 might be the D (6 bases). V was shortened by 6 bases and J by 5 bases, with 16 bases between the two germline ends. This CDR3 contains 13 residues. Germline V gives CDR1 SQVTM, CDR2 ANQGSEA. DNA of the CDR3: TGCAGCGTATTACAGGGTGGCCGGGAGACCCAGTACTTC. Its protein product is CSVLQGGRETQYF.

This chain links TRBV7-9 with TRBJ2-5; D gene ambiguous. CDR1 SEHNR and CDR2 FQNEAQ come from the germline V gene (reference sequence). V was cut by 5 bases and J by 3 bases, with 16 bases left in between. The CDR3 is 15 amino acids. CDR3 coding DNA: TGTGCCAGCAGCCCGGACGGGCCAGAAGAAGAGACCCAGTACTTC. Its translation is CASSPDGPEEETQYF.

Many counts were recorded for this clonotype. The genes are TRBV29-1 and TRBJ2-5; D is undetermined. The germline V gene has CDR1 SQVTM and CDR2 ANQGSEA. This CDR3 has 14 residues. V was clipped by 4 bases and J by 0 bases, with 12 bases between them. The CDR3 region is CSVGLGKYQETQYF. The CDR3 coding sequence is TGCAGCGTTGGGCTAGGGAAGTACCAAGAGACCCAGTACTTC.

Points on this clonotype: Germline is not matched at one junction end, which may reflect a read error. The chain links TRBV20-1 to TRBJ2-7; tentatively, D is TRBD1 or TRBD2 (6 bases each). Germline CDR1 is DFQATT and CDR2 is SNEGSKA (reference sequence). The CDR3 runs 14 residues. DNA of the CDR3: TGCTGTGCTAGAGGGCGGGACAAGCACTACGAGCAGTACTTC. Translating gives CCARGRDKHYEQYF.

This clonotype was picked up a small number of times. Written as DNA, the CDR3 is TGTGCCAGCAGCTTATTCGTAACTAGCGGGCATGAGCAGTTCTTC. This encodes CASSLFVTSGHEQFF. The chain carries TRBV7-2 and TRBJ2-1, with 9 bases lining up with TRBD2. This CDR3 has 15 residues. The V and J ends lost 2 bases and 8 bases, in that order; junction bases with no gene match: 7. The V gene's germline CDR1 is SGHTA and CDR2 FQGNSA.

The chain has TRBV29-1 and TRBJ2-1; D is uncertain. V was trimmed by 6 bases and J by 7 bases, leaving 16 bases between them. CDR3 size: 13 residues. The germline V gene has CDR1 SQVTM and CDR2 ANQGSEA. DNA for the CDR3: TGCAGCGTCCTCAGTTACCTAGGGAATGAGCAGTTCTTC. Translation: CSVLSYLGNEQFF.